The present entry profiles one T cell receptor (beta chain) with its context. Then a second PCR, running roughly 7 to 11 cycles, was carried out with a sample-barcoded 5' primer and a J-beta primer mix. Using its own MiXCR run on the 5' RACE reads, TCRdb lists one record per CDR3 protein. The repertoire holds over a million distinct CDR3 sequences, with around 59% as singletons. The CDR3 extends over 17 amino acids. Per germline, CDR1 MNHNY and CDR2 SVGAGI (reference sequence). Trimming removed 0 bases from V and 4 bases from J, with 16 bases in between. This record comes from a study of blood T cells in healthy people across ages.

Material for sequencing was blood. The chain has TRBV6-6 and TRBJ2-1, with D possibly TRBD1 on 5 matching bases. This TCR was recovered from a man younger than 35 in good health. The CDR3 sequence: CASSYSQGPPAYNEQFF. The CDR3 DNA follows: TGTGCCAGCAGTTACTCGCAGGGCCCCCCGGCATACAATGAGCAGTTCTTC.